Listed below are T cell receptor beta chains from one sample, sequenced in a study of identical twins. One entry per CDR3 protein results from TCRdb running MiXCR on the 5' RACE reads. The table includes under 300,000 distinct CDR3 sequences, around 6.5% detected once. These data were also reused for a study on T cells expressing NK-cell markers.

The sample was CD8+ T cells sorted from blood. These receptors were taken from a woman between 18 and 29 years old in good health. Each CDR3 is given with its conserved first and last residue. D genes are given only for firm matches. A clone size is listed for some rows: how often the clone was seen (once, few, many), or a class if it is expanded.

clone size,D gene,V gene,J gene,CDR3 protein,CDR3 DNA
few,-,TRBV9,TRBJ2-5,CASSLGHGGETQYF,TGTGCCAGCAGCCTGGGACACGGCGGGGAGACCCAGTACTTC
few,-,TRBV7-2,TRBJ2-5,CASSLVGIQETQYF,TGTGCCAGCAGCTTAGTCGGGATACAAGAGACCCAGTACTTC
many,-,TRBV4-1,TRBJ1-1,CASSQLGTANTEAFF,TGCGCCAGCAGCCAGCTCGGGACCGCGAACACTGAAGCTTTCTTT
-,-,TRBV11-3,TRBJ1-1,CASSFDPNTEAFF,TGTGCCAGCAGCTTCGACCCGAACACTGAAGCTTTCTTT
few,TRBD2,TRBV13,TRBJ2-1,CASTDRGGNEQFF,TGTGCCAGCACCGACCGGGGGGGCAATGAGCAGTTCTTC
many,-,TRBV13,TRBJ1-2,CASSFGIGKGGYTF,TGTGCCAGCAGCTTCGGGATAGGTAAGGGCGGCTACACCTTC
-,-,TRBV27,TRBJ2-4,CASSRTPDIQYF,TGTGCCAGCAGTCGGACCCCCGACATTCAGTACTTC
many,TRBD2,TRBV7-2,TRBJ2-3,CASSLALHSGGATDTQYF,TGTGCCAGCAGCTTAGCGCTTCATTCGGGAGGGGCGACAGATACGCAGTATTTT
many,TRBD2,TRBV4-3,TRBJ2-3,CASSQEASGDITDTQYF,TGCGCCAGCAGCCAAGAGGCTAGCGGGGATATAACAGATACGCAGTATTTT
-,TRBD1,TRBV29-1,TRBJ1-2,CSVQGPDYGYTF,TGCAGCGTACAGGGGCCAGACTATGGCTACACCTTC
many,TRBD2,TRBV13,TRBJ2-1,CASSVPAGVSYNEQFF,TGTGCCAGCAGTGTGCCGGCGGGAGTCTCCTACAATGAGCAGTTCTTC
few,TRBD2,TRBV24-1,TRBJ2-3,CATSPASGRFADTQYF,TGTGCCACCAGTCCAGCTAGCGGGAGATTTGCAGATACGCAGTATTTT
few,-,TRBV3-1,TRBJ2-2,CAGQSSDDTGELFF,TGTGCCGGTCAGTCATCGGACGACACCGGGGAGCTGTTTTTT
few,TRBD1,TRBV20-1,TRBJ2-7,CSAMRGQSAYEQYF,TGCAGTGCTATGAGGGGACAGTCGGCCTACGAGCAGTACTTC
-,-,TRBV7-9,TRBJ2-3,CASSPGWERTDTQYF,TGTGCCAGCAGCCCCGGATGGGAGCGGACAGATACGCAGTATTTT
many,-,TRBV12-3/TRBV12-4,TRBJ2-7,CASSLAGHEQYF,TGTGCCAGCAGTTTGGCAGGACACGAGCAGTACTTC
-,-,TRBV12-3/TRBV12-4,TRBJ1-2,CASSFEPNYGYTF,TGTGCCAGCAGTTTTGAACCTAACTATGGCTACACCTTC
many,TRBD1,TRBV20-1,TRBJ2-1,CSARDIQGVMNNEQFF,TGCAGTGCTAGAGACATACAGGGGGTCATGAACAATGAGCAGTTCTTC
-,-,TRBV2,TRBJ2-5,CASSEVPGREETQYF,TGTGCCAGCAGTGAAGTCCCGGGGCGGGAAGAGACCCAGTACTTC
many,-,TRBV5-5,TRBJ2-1,CASSPQAGLYNEQFF,TGTGCCAGCAGCCCTCAGGCAGGGCTATACAATGAGCAGTTCTTC
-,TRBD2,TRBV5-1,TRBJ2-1,CASSSQTSGYNEQFF,TGCGCCAGCAGCTCTCAGACTAGCGGCTACAATGAGCAGTTCTTC
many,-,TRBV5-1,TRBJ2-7,CASSFRPPGSEQYF,TGCGCCAGCAGCTTCCGGCCCCCCGGGAGCGAGCAGTACTTC
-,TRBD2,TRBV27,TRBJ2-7,CASSKGTSGAYEQYF,TGTGCCAGCAGTAAAGGGACTAGCGGAGCCTACGAGCAGTACTTC
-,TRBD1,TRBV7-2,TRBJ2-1,CASSSGTGRYNEQFF,TGTGCCAGCAGCTCCGGGACAGGGCGCTACAATGAGCAGTTCTTC
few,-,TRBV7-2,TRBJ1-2,CASSLVGDYGYTF,TGTGCCAGCAGCTTAGTAGGGGACTATGGCTACACCTTC
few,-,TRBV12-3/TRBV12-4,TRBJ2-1,CASRPMRVYNEQFF,TGTGCCAGCAGGCCCATGAGGGTATACAATGAGCAGTTCTTC
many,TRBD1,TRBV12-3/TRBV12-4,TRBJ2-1,CASSHTGAIPGEQFF,TGTGCCAGCAGCCATACAGGGGCGATCCCTGGTGAGCAGTTCTTC
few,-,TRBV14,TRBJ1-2,CASSTRRELYGYTF,TGTGCCAGCAGCACGAGACGGGAACTCTATGGCTACACCTTC
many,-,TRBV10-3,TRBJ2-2,CAISDRDGDTGELFF,TGTGCCATCAGTGACAGGGACGGAGACACCGGGGAGCTGTTTTTT